Presented here are 4 T cell receptor beta chains from one specimen sequenced in a study of T cell repertoires in cytomegalovirus infection. TCRdb redid the calling of the reads with MiXCR, one entry per CDR3 protein. The table records about 770,000 distinct CDR3 sequences, 25% to 30% of them present only once. Their antigen targets remain unknown. Sequenced material: cultured CD8+ T cells from PBMCs, taken from culture after CMV antigen stimulation. These receptor sequences come from a human donor in good health (CMV status not recorded). Some clones in this sample may be carry-over from other donors' samples.

This clonotype was observed at least ten times. The chain has TRBV7-9 and TRBJ1-2; D is possibly TRBD1 (5 bases). The CDR3 covers 13 residues. V was clipped by 5 bases and J by 4 bases, with 11 bases between them. Germline lookup yields CDR1 SEHNR and CDR2 FQNEAQ (reference sequence). CDR3 sequence: CASSATGRYGYTF. CDR3 sequence (DNA): TGTGCCAGCAGCGCCACAGGTCGCTATGGCTACACCTTC.

This chain joins TRBV27 and TRBJ2-2; 7 bases fit TRBD1. The CDR3 contains 14 residues. Germline V gene lookup returns CDR1 MNHEY and CDR2 SMNVEV (reference sequence). With 8 bases clipped from V and 7 bases from J, the junction kept 10 bases outside the gene matches. CDR3: CASLGRGPGGELFF. CDR3 in DNA: TGTGCCAGCTTGGGAAGGGGGCCAGGCGGGGAGCTGTTTTTT.

V and J are TRBV27 and TRBJ2-3; D gene unclear. This CDR3 has 11 amino acids. Germline V gene sequence: CDR1 MNHEY, CDR2 SMNVEV (reference sequence). Deletions cut 8 bases from V and 7 bases from J, with 10 bases between. The CDR3 protein is CASERSNTQYF. In nucleotides, the CDR3 is TGTGCCAGCGAAAGGAGTAATACGCAGTATTTT.

The V and J genes are TRBV12-3 or TRBV12-4 and TRBJ2-2, with D maybe TRBD2 (7 bases). This CDR3 is built from 16 residues. V was clipped by 2 bases and J by 7 bases, with 17 bases between them. CDR3 amino acids: CASSLFLPGEGGELFF. Written as DNA, the CDR3 is TGTGCCAGCAGTTTATTTCTGCCAGGGGAGGGCGGGGAGCTGTTTTTT.